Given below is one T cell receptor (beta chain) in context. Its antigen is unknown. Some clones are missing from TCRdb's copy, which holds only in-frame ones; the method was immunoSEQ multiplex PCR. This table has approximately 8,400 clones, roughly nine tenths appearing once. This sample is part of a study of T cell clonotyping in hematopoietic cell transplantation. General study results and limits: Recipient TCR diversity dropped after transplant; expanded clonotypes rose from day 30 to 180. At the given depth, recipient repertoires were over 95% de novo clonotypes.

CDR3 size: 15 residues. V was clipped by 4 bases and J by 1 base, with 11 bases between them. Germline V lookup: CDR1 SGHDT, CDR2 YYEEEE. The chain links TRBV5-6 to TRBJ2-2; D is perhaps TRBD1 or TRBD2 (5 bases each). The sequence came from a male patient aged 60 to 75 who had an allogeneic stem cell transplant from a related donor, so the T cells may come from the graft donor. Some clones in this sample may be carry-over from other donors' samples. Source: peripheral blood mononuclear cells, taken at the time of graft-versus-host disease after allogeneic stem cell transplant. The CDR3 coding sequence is TGTGCCAGCAGCCTCGGGACCCTGAACACCGGGGAGCTGTTTTTT. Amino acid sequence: CASSLGTLNTGELFF.